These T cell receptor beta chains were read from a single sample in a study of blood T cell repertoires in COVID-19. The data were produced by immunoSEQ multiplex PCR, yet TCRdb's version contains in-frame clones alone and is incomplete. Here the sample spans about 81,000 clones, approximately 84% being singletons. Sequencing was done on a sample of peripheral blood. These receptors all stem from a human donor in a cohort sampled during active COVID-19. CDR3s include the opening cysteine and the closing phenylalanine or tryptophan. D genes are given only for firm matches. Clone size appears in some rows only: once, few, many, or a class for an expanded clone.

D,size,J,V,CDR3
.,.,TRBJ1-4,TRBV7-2,CASSVGGAGNGKLFF
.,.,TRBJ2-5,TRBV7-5,CARKAGVAETQYF
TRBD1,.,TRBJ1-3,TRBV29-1,CSVARRGTDLLGNTIYF
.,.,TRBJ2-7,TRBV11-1,CASSYTRGSDEQYF
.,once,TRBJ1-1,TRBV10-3,CAIVKALYTEAFF
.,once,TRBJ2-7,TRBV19,CASSIAVYSYEQYF
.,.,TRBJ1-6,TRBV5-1,CASSLRHRTGSDSPLHF
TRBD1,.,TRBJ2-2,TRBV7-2,CASRPRGHTGELFF
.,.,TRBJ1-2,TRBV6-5,CASSYRGFNYGYTF
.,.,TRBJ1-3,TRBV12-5,CASGLVSTGPGNTIYF
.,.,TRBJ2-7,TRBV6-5,CASGQNGQGPYEQYF
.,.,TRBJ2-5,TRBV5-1,CASSFVLASGQETQYF
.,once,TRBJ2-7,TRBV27,CASSLSTGYEQYF
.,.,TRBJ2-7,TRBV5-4,CASSLGDITYEQYF
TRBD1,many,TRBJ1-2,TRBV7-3,CASSLGRDSRGYTF
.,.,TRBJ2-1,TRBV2,CASSEAGYNEQFF
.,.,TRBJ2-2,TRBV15,CATSSNRVRFGELFF
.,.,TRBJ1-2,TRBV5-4,CASSLGGTNYGYTF
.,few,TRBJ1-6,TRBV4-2,CASSQEPRSSSYNSPLHF
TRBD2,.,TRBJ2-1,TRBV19,CASRTGTSEYNEQFF
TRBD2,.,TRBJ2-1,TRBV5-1,CASSLAGGPDNEQFF
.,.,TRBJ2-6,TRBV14,CASSLTRSGANVLTF